The clone carrying this T cell receptor (beta chain) has more than one count but fewer than ten. Its cognate antigen is unknown. The investigators amplified TCR beta CDR3 regions from RNA transcripts. Initially, a first-round RT-PCR of the TCR CDR3 employed the HTBI primer set. TCRdb re-called the multiplex PCR reads through MiXCR, storing one row per CDR3 protein. The sample lists 400,000 to 600,000 distinct CDR3 sequences, around 21% seen once, with around 27% in the top ten. This record comes from a study of T cells in Graves' hyperthyroidism and ophthalmopathy. Whole-study results and caveats: Model predictions of ophthalmopathy came a median 6.5 months before onset.

V was trimmed by 6 bases and J by 4 bases, leaving 15 bases between them. Germline V gene data show CDR1 as SNHLY and CDR2 as FYNNEI. The CDR3 runs 14 residues. This TCR came from a man aged 18 to 29 with Graves' hyperthyroidism. The sequenced sample consisted of blood. The rearrangement links TRBV2 to TRBJ1-2; a weak D match, TRBD1 (5 bases). The chain's CDR3 is CASRGPGLGYGYTF. CDR3 DNA: TGTGCCAGCAGAGGTCCAGGGTTAGGCTATGGCTACACCTTC.